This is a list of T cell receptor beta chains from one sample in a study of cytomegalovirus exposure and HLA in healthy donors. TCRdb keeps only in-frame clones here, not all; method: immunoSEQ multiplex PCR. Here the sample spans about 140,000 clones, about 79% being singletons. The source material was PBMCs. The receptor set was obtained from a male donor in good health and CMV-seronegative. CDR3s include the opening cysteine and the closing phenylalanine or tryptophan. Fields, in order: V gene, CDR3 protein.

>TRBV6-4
CASSPSGTTDTQYF
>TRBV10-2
CASNELWDSPTDTQYF
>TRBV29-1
CSVEDRGSYEQYF
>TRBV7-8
CASSPFRDRALNTQYF
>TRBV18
CASSPDRGDTDTQYF
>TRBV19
CASKGGGYEQYF
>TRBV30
CAWDSYNEQFF
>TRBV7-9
CASSSERELDTQYF
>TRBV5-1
CASSPEGWADTEAFF
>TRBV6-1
CASSEAILAGQTF
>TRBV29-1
CSGGGWENEQFF
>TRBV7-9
CASSSGPGGGAGDTEAFF
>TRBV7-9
CASSPRTGDTPNYGYTF
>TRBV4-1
CASSQPFEDTGELFF
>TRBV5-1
CASSLAPGVNTEAFF
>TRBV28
CASSVGQYEQYF
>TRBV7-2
CASSPDRVWAGELFF
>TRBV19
CASIRVAGYEQYF
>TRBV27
CASSLQTSTDTQYF
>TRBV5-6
CASSLEAGGTQYF
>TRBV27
CASSSWRVNSFTQYF
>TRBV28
CAGQVSGRVGEQYF
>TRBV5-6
CASSEGGGGAFF
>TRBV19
CASSPSGSVDTQYF
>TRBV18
CASSPPGQGDNEQFF
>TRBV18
CASSLYRGPDEQYF
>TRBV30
CAWSLQGDQPQHF
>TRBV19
CASSINGGDGQPQHF
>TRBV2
CASRSGSHTGELFF
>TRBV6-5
CASSLSEYNTEAFF
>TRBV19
CASSIGLRSAKNIQYF
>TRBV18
CASSPSRVRDNEQFF
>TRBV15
CATSRVQGAYQPQHF
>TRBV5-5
CASSRWGPHEQFF
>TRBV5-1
CASSLNSDEQYF
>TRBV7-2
CASSGPSGTTSYNEQFF
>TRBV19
CASSPTGNTGELFF
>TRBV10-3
CAIRPGTSGGSSYNEQFF
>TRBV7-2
CASSSHGLDYEQYF
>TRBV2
CASISGRGNTGELFF